This T cell receptor (beta chain) originates from a study of cytomegalovirus exposure and HLA in healthy donors. Study-wide findings and caveats: After further analysis at a later stage, 16,951 TCR beta sequences were associated with HLA alleles at 0.05 false discovery rate.

The PCR had 60 Vbeta and 13 Jbeta primers. Generated by immunoSEQ multiplex PCR, the TCRdb table keeps only in-frame clones and is missing some. The table lists 95,000 to 150,000 clones, roughly four fifths of them singletons. The CDR3 totals 15 residues. Germline CDR1 reads LNHDA; CDR2 reads SQIVND (reference sequence). Losses at the gene ends were 5 bases for V and 6 bases for J; bases not matched to a gene: 10. A remark on this clone: The antigen is not known.

This clonotype originated in a woman between 50 and 59 years old in good health and CMV-seropositive. J is TRBJ2-3 and V is TRBV19, with TRBD2 identical over 8 bases. What was sequenced was PBMCs. CDR3 amino acids: CASSLLSGVMDTQYF. DNA of the CDR3: TGTGCCAGTAGTCTTCTTAGCGGGGTAATGGATACGCAGTATTTT.